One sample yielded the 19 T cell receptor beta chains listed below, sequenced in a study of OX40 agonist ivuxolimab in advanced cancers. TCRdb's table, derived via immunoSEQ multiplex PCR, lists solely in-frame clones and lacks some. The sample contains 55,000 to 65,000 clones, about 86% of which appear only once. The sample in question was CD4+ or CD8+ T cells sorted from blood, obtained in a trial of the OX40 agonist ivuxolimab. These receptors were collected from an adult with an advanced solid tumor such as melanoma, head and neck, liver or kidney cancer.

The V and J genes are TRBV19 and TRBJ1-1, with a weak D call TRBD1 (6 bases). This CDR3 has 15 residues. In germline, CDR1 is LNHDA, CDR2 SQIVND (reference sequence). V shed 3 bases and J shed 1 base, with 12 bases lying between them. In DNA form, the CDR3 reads TGTGCCAGTAGTATCCCCAGGGGCCGGAACACTGAAGCTTTCTTT. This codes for CASSIPRGRNTEAFF.

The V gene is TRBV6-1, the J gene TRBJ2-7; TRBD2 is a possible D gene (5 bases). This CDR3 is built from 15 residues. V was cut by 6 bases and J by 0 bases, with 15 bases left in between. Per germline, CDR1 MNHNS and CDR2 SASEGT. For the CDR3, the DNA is TGTGCCAGCAGCGCCCGGGATGCAAGCTCCTACGAGCAGTACTTC. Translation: CASSARDASSYEQYF.

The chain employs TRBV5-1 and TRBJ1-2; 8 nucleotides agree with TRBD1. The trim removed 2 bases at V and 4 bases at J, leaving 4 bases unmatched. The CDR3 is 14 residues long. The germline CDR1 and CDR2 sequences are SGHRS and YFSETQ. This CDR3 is CASSLQGEGYGYTF. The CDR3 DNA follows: TGCGCCAGCAGCTTACAGGGGGAGGGCTATGGCTACACCTTC.

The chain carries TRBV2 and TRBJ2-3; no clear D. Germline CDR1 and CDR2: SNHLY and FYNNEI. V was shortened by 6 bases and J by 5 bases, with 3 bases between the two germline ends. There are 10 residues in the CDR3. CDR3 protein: CASSGDTQYF. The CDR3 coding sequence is TGTGCCAGCAGCGGAGATACGCAGTATTTT.

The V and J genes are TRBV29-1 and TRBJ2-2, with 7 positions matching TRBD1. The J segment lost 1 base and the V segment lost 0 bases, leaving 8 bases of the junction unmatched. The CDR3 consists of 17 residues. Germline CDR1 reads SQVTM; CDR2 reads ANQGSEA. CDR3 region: CSVEDQGGTRNTGELFF. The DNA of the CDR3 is TGCAGCGTTGAAGATCAAGGGGGCACTCGGAACACCGGGGAGCTGTTTTTT.

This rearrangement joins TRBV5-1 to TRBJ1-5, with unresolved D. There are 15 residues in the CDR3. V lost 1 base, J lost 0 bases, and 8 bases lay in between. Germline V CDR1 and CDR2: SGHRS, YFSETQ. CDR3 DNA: TGCGCCAGCAGCTTGCTACCAGGTAGCAATCAGCCCCAGCATTTT. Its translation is CASSLLPGSNQPQHF.

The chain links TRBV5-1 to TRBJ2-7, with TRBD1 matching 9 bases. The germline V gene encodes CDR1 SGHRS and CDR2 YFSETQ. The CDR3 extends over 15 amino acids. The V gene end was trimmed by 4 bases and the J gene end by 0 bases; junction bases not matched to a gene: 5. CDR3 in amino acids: CASSSRQGVSYEQYF. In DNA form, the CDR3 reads TGCGCCAGCAGCAGCCGACAGGGGGTCTCCTACGAGCAGTACTTC.

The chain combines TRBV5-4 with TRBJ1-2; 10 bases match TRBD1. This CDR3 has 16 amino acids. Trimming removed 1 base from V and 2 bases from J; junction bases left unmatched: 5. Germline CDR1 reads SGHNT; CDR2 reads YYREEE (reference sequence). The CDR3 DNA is TGTGCCAGCAGCTTGCCATGGGGACAGGGGAACTATGGCTACACCTTC. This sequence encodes CASSLPWGQGNYGYTF. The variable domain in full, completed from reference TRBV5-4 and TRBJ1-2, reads ETGVTQSPTHLIKTRGQQVTLRCSSQSGHNTVSWYQQALGQGPQFIFQYYREEENGRGNFPPRFSGLQFPNYSSELNVNALELDDSALYLCASSLPWGQGNYGYTFGSGTRLTVV.

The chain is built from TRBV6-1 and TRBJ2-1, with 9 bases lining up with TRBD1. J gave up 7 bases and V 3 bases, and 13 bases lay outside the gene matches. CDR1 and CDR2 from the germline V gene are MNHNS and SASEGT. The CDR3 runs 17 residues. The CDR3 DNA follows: TGTGCCAGCAGTGACCCCTGGTCGGGACAGGGAAGGAATGAGCAGTTCTTC. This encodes CASSDPWSGQGRNEQFF.

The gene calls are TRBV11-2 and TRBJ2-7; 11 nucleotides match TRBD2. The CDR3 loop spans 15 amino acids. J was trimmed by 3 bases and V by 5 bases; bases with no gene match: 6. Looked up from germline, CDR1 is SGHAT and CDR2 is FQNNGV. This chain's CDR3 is CASSTRLAGIYEQYF. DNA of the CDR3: TGTGCCAGCAGCACCCGACTAGCGGGGATCTACGAGCAGTACTTC.

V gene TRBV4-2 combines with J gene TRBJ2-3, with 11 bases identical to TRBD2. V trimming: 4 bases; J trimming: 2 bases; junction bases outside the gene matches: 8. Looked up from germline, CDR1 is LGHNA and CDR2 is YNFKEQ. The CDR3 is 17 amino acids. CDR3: CASSPSGTSGNTDTQYF. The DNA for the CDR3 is TGTGCCAGCAGCCCGTCCGGGACTAGCGGTAACACAGATACGCAGTATTTT.

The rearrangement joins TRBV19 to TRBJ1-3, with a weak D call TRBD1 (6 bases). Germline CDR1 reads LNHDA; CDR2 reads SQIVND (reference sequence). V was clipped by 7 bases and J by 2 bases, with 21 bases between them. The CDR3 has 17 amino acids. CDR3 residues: CASTNSNRGRTGNTIYF. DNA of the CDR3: TGTGCCAGTACCAATTCGAACCGGGGGCGAACTGGAAACACCATATATTTT. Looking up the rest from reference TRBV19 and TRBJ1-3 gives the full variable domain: DGGITQSPKYLFRKEGQNVTLSCEQNLNHDAMYWYRQDPGQGLRLIYYSQIVNDFQKGDIAEGYSVSREKKESFPLTVTSAQKNPTAFYLCASTNSNRGRTGNTIYFGEGSWLTVV.

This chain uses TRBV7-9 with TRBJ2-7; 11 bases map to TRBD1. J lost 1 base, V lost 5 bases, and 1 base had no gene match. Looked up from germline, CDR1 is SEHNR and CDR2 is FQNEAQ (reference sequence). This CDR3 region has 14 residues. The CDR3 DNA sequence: TGTGCCAGCAGCGGACAGGGGGCATCCTACGAGCAGTACTTC. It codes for CASSGQGASYEQYF.

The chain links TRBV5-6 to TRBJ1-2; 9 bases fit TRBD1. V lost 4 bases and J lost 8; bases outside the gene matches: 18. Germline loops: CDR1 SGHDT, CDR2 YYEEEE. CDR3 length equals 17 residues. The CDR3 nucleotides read TGTGCCAGCAGCGTCGCACAACGAACAGGGGGCCTTGGCGGCTACACCTTC. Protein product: CASSVAQRTGGLGGYTF.

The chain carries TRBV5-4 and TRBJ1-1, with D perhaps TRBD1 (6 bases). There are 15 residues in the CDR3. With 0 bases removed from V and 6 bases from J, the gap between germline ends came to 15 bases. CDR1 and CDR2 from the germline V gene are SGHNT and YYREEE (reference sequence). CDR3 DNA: TGTGCCAGCAGCTTGGATCGGGGGGGCTTTGCTGAAGCTTTCTTT. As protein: CASSLDRGGFAEAFF.

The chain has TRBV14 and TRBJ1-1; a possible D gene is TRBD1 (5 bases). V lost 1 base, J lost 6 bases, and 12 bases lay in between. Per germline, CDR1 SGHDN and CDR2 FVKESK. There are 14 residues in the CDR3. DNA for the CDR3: TGTGCCAGCAGCCAAGCGAGACAGACCTCTGAAGCTTTCTTT. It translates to CASSQARQTSEAFF.

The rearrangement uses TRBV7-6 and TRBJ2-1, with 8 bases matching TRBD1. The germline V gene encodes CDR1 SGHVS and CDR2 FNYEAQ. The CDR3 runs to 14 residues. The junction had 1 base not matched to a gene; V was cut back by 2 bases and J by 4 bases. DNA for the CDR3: TGTGCCAGCAGCTTAACAGGGGGTTACAATGAGCAGTTCTTC. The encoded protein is CASSLTGGYNEQFF.

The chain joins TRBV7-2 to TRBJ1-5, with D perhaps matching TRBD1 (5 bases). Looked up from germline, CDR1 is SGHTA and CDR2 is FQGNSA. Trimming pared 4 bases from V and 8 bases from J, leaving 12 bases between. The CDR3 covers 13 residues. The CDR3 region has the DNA TGTGCCAGCAGCTCCCGACAGTTGGAGCCCCAGCATTTT. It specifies CASSSRQLEPQHF.

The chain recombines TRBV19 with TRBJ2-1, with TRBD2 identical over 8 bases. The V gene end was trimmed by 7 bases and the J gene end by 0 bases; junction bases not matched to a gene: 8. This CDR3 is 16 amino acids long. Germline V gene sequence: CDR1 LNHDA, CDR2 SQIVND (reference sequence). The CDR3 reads CASKESGGHSYNEQFF. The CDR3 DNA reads TGTGCCAGTAAGGAGAGCGGGGGCCACTCCTACAATGAGCAGTTCTTC.